These T cell receptor beta chains were read from a single sample in a study of cytomegalovirus exposure and HLA in healthy donors. The method was immunoSEQ multiplex PCR; TCRdb's version includes in-frame clones alone and lacks a portion of them. In the table there are a few hundred thousand clones, 70% to 90% of which are singletons. Specimen: PBMCs. These TCRs come from a woman between 18 and 30 years old in good health and CMV-seronegative. CDR3s leave out the opening cysteine and the closing phenylalanine or tryptophan. The D gene is left open where the match is weak.

ASSRTSGRTFTDTQY	TRBV2	15	TRBJ2-3	TRBD2
ASSLAGQRSYEQY	TRBV7-2	13	TRBJ2-7	NA
ASSYAVMNTEAF	TRBV6-6	12	TRBJ1-1	NA
ASSPPGGKNNEQF	TRBV18	13	TRBJ2-1	NA
AWSVLKTGSNEKLF	TRBV30	14	TRBJ1-4	TRBD1
ASRQGEKLF	TRBV28	9	TRBJ1-4	NA
ASSLGTANYT	TRBV5-5	10	TRBJ1-2	NA
SVLGLAETTGELF	TRBV29-1	13	TRBJ2-2	TRBD2
ASSLSLAALPYEQY	TRBV4-1	14	TRBJ2-7	TRBD2
ASSQGLAGVSYEQY	TRBV4-1	14	TRBJ2-7	TRBD2
ASRETANYGYT	TRBV10-2	11	TRBJ1-2	NA
ASRDTGYEQY	TRBV6-5	10	TRBJ2-7	NA
ASSLWGRTSGTHEQY	TRBV27	15	TRBJ2-7	TRBD2
ASSLGGSGAGVFPAYNEQF	TRBV5-1	19	TRBJ2-1	TRBD2
ASSSNRNTEAF	TRBV25-1	11	TRBJ1-1	NA
ASRSPYEQY	TRBV6-5	9	TRBJ2-7	NA
ASSPRAWGTEAQH	TRBV19	13	TRBJ1-5	NA
ASSDLTSETNEQF	TRBV10-1	13	TRBJ2-1	TRBD2
ASSVDHFQETQY	TRBV9	12	TRBJ2-5	NA
ASSLPRTSRGTDTQY	TRBV7-9	15	TRBJ2-3	TRBD2
ASSFQAGYEQY	TRBV5-5	11	TRBJ2-7	NA
ATTRTGKDEKLF	TRBV15	12	TRBJ1-4	TRBD1
ASTPGVAGIQETQY	TRBV25-1	14	TRBJ2-5	TRBD2